Shown below are 16 T cell receptor beta chains from a single sample sequenced in a study of post-analysis software for immune sequencing data. These TCRs are of unknown antigen specificity. Study outcomes and limitations: About five TRBV segments were more frequent in patients than controls; TRBV5-6, TRBV5-1 and TRBV20-1 belonged to this group.

Included in the TCR beta cDNA libraries were unique molecular identifiers. Via MiXCR, TCRdb re-called the PCR reads, giving one row per CDR3 protein. The sample holds about 460,000 distinct CDR3 sequences, 40% to 55% seen once. The sample consisted of blood. The receptors were sampled from a girl aged 10 to 17 with multiple sclerosis.

The count of this clonotype is one. The V and J genes are TRBV6-2 or TRBV6-3 and TRBJ2-1; D not resolved. From germline, CDR1 is MNHEY and CDR2 SVGEGT. The CDR3 loop spans 14 amino acids. V lost 2 bases to trimming and J lost 8 bases, with 13 bases between them. In DNA form, the CDR3 reads TGTGCCAGCAGTTACGATCTGATAGTTGATGAGCAGTTCTTC. Its translation is CASSYDLIVDEQFF.

The chain couples TRBV7-2 to TRBJ2-1; tentatively, D is TRBD1 (5 bases). V lost 1 base and J lost 6, with 16 bases in between. The CDR3 is made up of 16 amino acids. CDR1 SGHTA and CDR2 FQGNSA come from the germline V gene. As DNA, the CDR3 is TGTGCCAGCAGCTTAGATCCCCAGGGTGTTGTCAATGAGCAGTTCTTC. Amino acid sequence: CASSLDPQGVVNEQFF.

The chain couples TRBV18 to TRBJ2-4, with 7 positions matching TRBD1. The germline gives CDR1 KGHSH, CDR2 LQKENI. This CDR3 has 14 amino acids. V gave up 8 bases and J gave up 2 bases; unmatched junction bases: 6. This CDR3 is CASASGQTKNIQYF. The CDR3 DNA is TGTGCCAGCGCTTCGGGACAGACCAAAAACATTCAGTACTTC.

This clonotype was counted only a few times. This chain uses TRBV6-1 with TRBJ2-7, with 9 bases fitting TRBD1. The ends lost 1 base at V and 2 bases at J; junction bases unmatched: 3. Germline CDR1 reads MNHNS; CDR2 reads SASEGT. The length of the CDR3 is 15 residues. CDR3 sequence: CASSEEGTGTYEQYF. The CDR3 DNA is TGTGCCAGCAGTGAAGAGGGGACAGGGACCTACGAGCAGTACTTC.

The DNA for the CDR3 is TGTGCCACCAGTGACCCCGGGACGGGAGAGACCCAGTACTTC. Amino acids: CATSDPGTGETQYF. V usage is TRBV24-1 and J usage is TRBJ2-5; perhaps D is TRBD1 or TRBD2 (5 bases each). Trimming took off 4 bases at V and 4 bases at J, with 12 bases between the two ends. In germline, CDR1 is KGHDR, CDR2 SFDVKD. This CDR3 is 14 amino acids long.

J is TRBJ2-3 and V is TRBV7-3; no clear D gene. The germline V and J ends were trimmed by 2 bases and 4 bases, with 16 bases remaining between them. The CDR3 loop spans 16 amino acids. Germline CDR1 is SGHTA and CDR2 is FQGTGA. The CDR3 loop reads CASSLQVGRWADTQYF. CDR3 DNA: TGTGCCAGCAGCTTACAAGTGGGCAGGTGGGCAGATACGCAGTATTTT.

The chain couples TRBV10-3 to TRBJ2-1; D is perhaps TRBD1 (6 bases). Germline V lookup: CDR1 ENHRY, CDR2 SYGVKD. The CDR3 length is 17 residues. V shed 6 bases and J shed 0 bases, with 18 bases lying between them. The CDR3 reads CAISDSTGLSSYNEQFF. CDR3 DNA sequence: TGTGCCATCAGCGACTCGACAGGCCTAAGCTCCTACAATGAGCAGTTCTTC.

The rearrangement uses TRBV30 and TRBJ2-1; TRBD2 matches at 8 bases. The germline gives CDR1 GTSNPN, CDR2 SVGIG (reference sequence). This CDR3 is 13 amino acids long. J was trimmed by 10 bases and V by 3 bases; bases with no gene match: 8. The CDR3 region has the DNA TGTGCCTGGAGCGGCGGGAGGAGAGGCGAGCAGTTCTTC. It codes for CAWSGGRRGEQFF.

This clonotype was seen more than once but under ten times. The chain joins TRBV3-1 to TRBJ1-5; D is unresolved. The CDR3 length is 14 residues. V gave up 4 bases and J gave up 3 bases, with 10 bases separating them. CDR1 and CDR2 from the germline V gene are LGHDT and YNNKEL (reference sequence). The CDR3 region has the DNA TGTGCCAGCAGCCCTGACGGACCCAATCAGCCCCAGCATTTT. Translation: CASSPDGPNQPQHF. The full variable domain, in which reference TRBV3-1 and TRBJ1-5 provide the parts outside the CDR3, is DTAVSQTPKYLVTQMGNDKSIKCEQNLGHDTMYWYKQDSKKFLKIMFSYNNKELIINETVPNRFSPKSPDKAHLNLHINSLELGDSAVYFCASSPDGPNQPQHFGDGTRLSIL.

The gene calls are TRBV12-3 or TRBV12-4 and TRBJ2-1; TRBD1 agrees at 7 bases. The CDR3 totals 15 residues. V gave up 4 bases and J gave up 1 base; unmatched junction bases: 4. The CDR3 sequence: CASSSTGQSYNEQFF. In nucleotides, the CDR3 is TGTGCCAGCAGTTCGACAGGGCAATCCTACAATGAGCAGTTCTTC.

Only a few counts were recorded for this clonotype. The gene calls are TRBV12-3 or TRBV12-4 and TRBJ2-7; 8 nucleotides agree with TRBD1. There are 14 residues in the CDR3. The V segment lost 3 bases and the J segment 9 bases; nucleotides outside the gene matches: 10. CDR3 sequence reads: CASSFGRGLLGQYF. DNA for the CDR3: TGTGCCAGCAGTTTCGGCAGGGGGCTTCTTGGGCAGTACTTC.

The V and J genes are TRBV12-3 or TRBV12-4 and TRBJ2-7; 7 bases are shared with TRBD2. The CDR3 is 15 amino acids. V lost 2 bases, J lost 1 base, and 5 bases stayed unmatched. The chain's CDR3 is CASSLRLAASYEQYF. The CDR3 bases are TGTGCCAGCAGTTTACGGCTAGCGGCATCCTACGAGCAGTACTTC.

The chain is built from TRBV27 and TRBJ1-5; D may be TRBD1 (6 bases). Germline V gene sequence: CDR1 MNHEY, CDR2 SMNVEV (reference sequence). V was trimmed by 8 bases and J by 7 bases, leaving 21 bases between them. The CDR3 length is 15 residues. CDR3 region: CASSKGGLILQPQHF. CDR3 nucleotides: TGTGCCAGCTCAAAGGGGGGTCTAATCCTCCAGCCCCAGCATTTT.

The V gene is TRBV6-1, the J gene TRBJ2-3; 7 bases are a match to TRBD2. Germline-derived CDR1 and CDR2 are MNHNS and SASEGT. V gave up 10 bases and J gave up 4 bases; unmatched junction bases: 8. This CDR3 spans 13 amino acids. CDR3 DNA sequence: TGTGCCATCGCGGGAGTGCTGGCAGATACGCAGTATTTT. The encoded protein is CAIAGVLADTQYF.

This clonotype occurred a few times. This chain uses TRBV28 with TRBJ2-4, with D possibly being TRBD1 (6 bases). Germline-derived CDR1 and CDR2 are MDHEN and SYDVKM. There are 14 residues in the CDR3. V was trimmed by 3 bases and J by 1 base, leaving 7 bases between them. This CDR3 is CASSFRGAKNIQYF. CDR3 nucleotides: TGTGCCAGCAGTTTTAGGGGGGCCAAAAACATTCAGTACTTC.

The J gene is TRBJ2-1, the V gene TRBV3-1, with 9 positions matching TRBD2. Looked up from germline, CDR1 is LGHDT and CDR2 is YNNKEL (reference sequence). V lost 2 bases to trimming and J lost 2 bases; unmatched junction nucleotides: 16. The CDR3 consists of 20 residues. The CDR3 loop is CASSQPPGLAIRLAYNEQFF. The CDR3 coding sequence is TGTGCCAGCAGCCAACCTCCGGGACTAGCTATACGATTGGCCTACAATGAGCAGTTCTTC.